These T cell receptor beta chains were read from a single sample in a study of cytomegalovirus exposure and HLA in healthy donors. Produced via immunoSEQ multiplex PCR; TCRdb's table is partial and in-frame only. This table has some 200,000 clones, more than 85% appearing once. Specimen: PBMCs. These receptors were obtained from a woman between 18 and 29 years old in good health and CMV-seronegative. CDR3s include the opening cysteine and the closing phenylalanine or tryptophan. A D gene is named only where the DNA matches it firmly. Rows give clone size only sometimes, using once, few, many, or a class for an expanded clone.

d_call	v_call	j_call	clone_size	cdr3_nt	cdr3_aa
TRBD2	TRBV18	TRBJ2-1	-	TGTGCCAGCTCACCAGTAGCGGGAACCTACAATGAGCAGTTCTTC	CASSPVAGTYNEQFF
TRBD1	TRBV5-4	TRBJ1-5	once	TGTGCCAGCAGCCCGGACAGGGCAAATCAGCCCCAGCATTTT	CASSPDRANQPQHF
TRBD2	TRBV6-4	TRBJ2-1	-	TGTGCCAGCAGTGACGGGCTAGCGGGGACGGTGAATGAGCAGTTCTTC	CASSDGLAGTVNEQFF
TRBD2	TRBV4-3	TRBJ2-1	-	TGCGCCAGCAGCCAAGATGCGGCTAGCGGAGTCAATGAGCAGTTCTTC	CASSQDAASGVNEQFF
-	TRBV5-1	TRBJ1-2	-	TGCGCCAGCAGCCGGACGCGGGGTGTGGATGGCTACACCTTC	CASSRTRGVDGYTF
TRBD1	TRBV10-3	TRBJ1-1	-	TGTGCCATCAAAGAAACCGGGACAGGGGCGAGGAACACTGAAGCTTTCTTT	CAIKETGTGARNTEAFF
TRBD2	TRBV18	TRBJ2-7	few	TGTGCCAGCTCACCCTTCGCGGGAGGGTCCTACGAGCAGTACTTC	CASSPFAGGSYEQYF
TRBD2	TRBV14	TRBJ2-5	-	TGTGCCAGCAGCCAAGACTTGAGACTAGCCTTTCAAGAGACCCAGTACTTC	CASSQDLRLAFQETQYF
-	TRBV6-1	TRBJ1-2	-	TGTGCCAGCACCCTACCCACCTATGGCTACACCTTC	CASTLPTYGYTF
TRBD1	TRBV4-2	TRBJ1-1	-	TGTGCCAGCAGCCATGGGACAGCCACATTCATGAACACTGAAGCTTTCTTT	CASSHGTATFMNTEAFF
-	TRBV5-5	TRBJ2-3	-	TGTGCCAGCAGCTTCAGGGCGTCAGCCCGAACGAGCACAGATACGCAGTATTTT	CASSFRASARTSTDTQYF
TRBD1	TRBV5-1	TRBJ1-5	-	TGCGCCAGCAGCGTAACAGGGGACGGGCATCAGCCCCAGCATTTT	CASSVTGDGHQPQHF
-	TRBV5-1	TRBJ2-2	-	TGCGCCAGCAGCCTGGACCGCGGTGGTGCCGGGGAGCTGTTTTTT	CASSLDRGGAGELFF
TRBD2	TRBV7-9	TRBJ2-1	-	TGTGCCAGCAGCAACGGACTAGCGGGAGGGCCTTTCTACAATGAGCAGTTCTTC	CASSNGLAGGPFYNEQFF
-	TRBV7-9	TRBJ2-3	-	TGTGCCAGCAGCTTGGAGGGGGGGGCAGATACGCAGTATTTT	CASSLEGGADTQYF
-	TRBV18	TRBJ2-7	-	TGTGCCAGCTCGGGAAACAGGGCTCTTGTCGAGCAGTACTTC	CASSGNRALVEQYF
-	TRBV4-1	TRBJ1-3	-	TGCGCCAGCAGCCAAGACGGGGTCTCGAGATACTCTGGAAACACCATATATTTT	CASSQDGVSRYSGNTIYF
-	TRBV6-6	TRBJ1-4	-	TGTGCCAGCAGTTACTCGAGCCGTGCAACTAATGAAAAACTGTTTTTT	CASSYSSRATNEKLFF
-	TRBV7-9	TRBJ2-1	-	TGTGCCAGCAGCTTTTCTATTAATGAGCAGTTCTTC	CASSFSINEQFF